Presented here are 9 T cell receptor beta chains from one specimen sequenced in a study of T-cell memory formation after mild COVID-19 (dated by TCRdb to the early 2020s). Library construction relied on 5' RACE. The instrument was an Illumina NovaSeq 6000. TCRdb ran its own pipeline on the public reads, namely fastp trimming at Q25 and MiXCR clone calling, and kept in-frame beta chains. Records with the same CDR3 protein are collapsed into one entry carrying the most frequent genes and DNA. A total of hundreds of thousands of distinct CDR3 sequences appear in this sample, around 17% of them only once. Around 11% of the sample comes from the top ten. Sequencing used PBMCs or a T cell subset sorted from them (not recorded which). These receptors were taken from an adult woman who had mild COVID-19 (a few samples of this study predate the infection). The sample titles of this study are shuffled in the database, so cell type and time point are left out; the donor was told from shared clones.

This clonotype showed up just a few times. The rearrangement uses TRBV7-9 and TRBJ2-7, with 9 bases that match TRBD2. The V segment lost 5 bases and the J segment 1 base; nucleotides outside the gene matches: 9. The germline V gene has CDR1 SEHNR and CDR2 FQNEAQ (reference sequence). The CDR3 spans 16 residues. The CDR3: CASSPGAGGFSYEQYF. The CDR3 nucleotides are TGTGCCAGCAGCCCCGGAGCGGGGGGCTTTTCCTACGAGCAGTACTTC.

This clonotype occurred once. In DNA form, the CDR3 reads TGTGCCACCAGTGACCGAGGACAGGGTGTATTTTCGGATGAGCAGTTCTTC. Translated, it gives CATSDRGQGVFSDEQFF. The V gene is TRBV24-1, the J gene TRBJ2-1; 8 bases map to TRBD1. CDR1 is KGHDR, CDR2 SFDVKD, per germline. The CDR3 consists of 17 residues. The trim removed 4 bases at V and 8 bases at J, leaving 15 bases unmatched.

This clonotype has more than one count but fewer than ten. The rearrangement joins TRBV3-1 to TRBJ2-2; tentative D call: TRBD1 (6 bases). Germline V gene sequence: CDR1 LGHDT, CDR2 YNNKEL (reference sequence). Trimming removed 4 bases at V and 9 bases at J, with 15 bases between. This CDR3 is built from 14 residues. The CDR3 here is CASSPTGNPRELFF. In nucleotides, the CDR3 is TGTGCCAGCAGCCCAACAGGGAATCCCAGGGAGCTGTTTTTT.

The V gene is TRBV7-2, the J gene TRBJ2-1, with D unclear. The germline V gene encodes CDR1 SGHTA and CDR2 FQGNSA. V lost 1 base and J 7 bases, leaving 11 bases between the germline ends. This CDR3 has 14 amino acids. DNA for the CDR3: TGTGCCAGCAGCTTAGGCGGTTCGGAAAATGAGCAGTTCTTC. It codes for CASSLGGSENEQFF.

In this sample, this clonotype turned up a few times. The genes are TRBV20-1 and TRBJ2-1; 9 bases align to TRBD2. This CDR3 is built from 19 residues. Germline V lookup: CDR1 DFQATT, CDR2 SNEGSKA (reference sequence). The trim removed 1 base at V and 0 bases at J, leaving 13 bases unmatched. This chain's CDR3 is CSARAYSPSGRSSYNEQFF. The CDR3 nucleotides read TGCAGTGCTAGAGCCTATTCTCCCAGCGGGAGGAGCTCCTACAATGAGCAGTTCTTC.

CDR3 amino acids: CASRLDMPGANVLTF. The CDR3 DNA follows: TGTGCCAGCAGACTCGACATGCCTGGGGCCAACGTCCTGACTTTC. The chain is built from TRBV6-2 or TRBV6-3 and TRBJ2-6, with D unclear. This CDR3 is 15 amino acids long. The ends were cut back, 6 bases at V and 2 bases at J, with 11 bases in the middle. CDR1 is MNHEY and CDR2 is SVGEGT in the germline V gene.

V gene TRBV14 combines with J gene TRBJ2-5; D might be TRBD1 or TRBD2, each matching 6 bases. The germline CDR1 and CDR2 sequences are SGHDN and FVKESK. V dropped 4 bases and J dropped 1 base, with 13 bases sitting between them. The CDR3 has 15 residues. The CDR3: CASSPAGHFQETQYF. Written as DNA, the CDR3 is TGTGCCAGCAGCCCCGCGGGACACTTCCAAGAGACCCAGTACTTC.

The gene calls are TRBV24-1 and TRBJ2-3; D might be TRBD1 or TRBD2, each matching 5 bases. Looked up from germline, CDR1 is KGHDR and CDR2 is SFDVKD. V lost 4 bases and J lost 1, with 11 bases in between. This CDR3 contains 15 residues. CDR3 nucleotide sequence: TGTGCCACCAGTGAAGGGGCCGGGGGCACAGATACGCAGTATTTT. Encoded protein: CATSEGAGGTDTQYF.

This clonotype was seen ten or more times. V is TRBV6-5 and J is TRBJ2-3; D remains unclear. Per germline, CDR1 MNHEY and CDR2 SVGAGI. V was clipped by 2 bases and J by 2 bases, with 2 bases between them. The CDR3 is 12 amino acids. In DNA, the CDR3 is TGTGCCAGCAGTTACAACACAGATACGCAGTATTTT. Translating gives CASSYNTDTQYF.